These 8 T cell receptor beta chains were sequenced from one sample in a study of blood T cell repertoires in COVID-19. This table comes from immunoSEQ multiplex PCR, and its TCRdb copy is limited to in-frame clones, with some not included. The table lists a few hundred thousand clones, about four fifths of them singletons. What was sequenced was peripheral blood. The receptors originated from a man aged 25-40 years who had recovered from COVID-19.

The V call is TRBV10-3, the J call TRBJ2-5; 11 bases map to TRBD2. CDR3 size: 15 residues. From germline, CDR1 is ENHRY and CDR2 SYGVKD. The J segment lost 4 bases and the V segment lost 6 bases, leaving 7 bases of the junction unmatched. DNA for the CDR3: TGTGCCATCAGCCCCCTAGCGGGGGGTACAGAGACCCAGTACTTC. Residues: CAISPLAGGTETQYF.

About this clone: Sequence at one end of the junction differs from germline and may be a read error. The rearrangement links TRBV29-1 to TRBJ1-2; 7 positions agree with TRBD1. The CDR3 totals 11 residues. CDR1 SQVTM and CDR2 ANQGSEA come from the germline V gene. DNA for the CDR3: TGCAGCGCGAAAGTAGGGGACAGACCTGACTTC. This translates into CSAKVGDRPDF. The full variable domain, completed using reference TRBV29-1 and TRBJ1-2, is SAVISQKPSRDICQRGTSLTIQCQVDSQVTMMFWYRQQPGQSLTLIATANQGSEATYESGFVIDKFPISRPNLTFSTLTVSNMSPEDSSIYLCSAKVGDRPDFGSGTRLTVV.

The chain recombines TRBV28 with TRBJ2-5, with 10 nucleotides matching TRBD1. The CDR3 contains 13 residues. J lost 3 bases, V lost 10 bases, and 5 bases had no gene match. The V gene's germline CDR1 is MDHEN and CDR2 SYDVKM. The chain's CDR3 is CATRTGGKETQYF. The CDR3 region has the DNA TGTGCCACCCGGACAGGGGGTAAAGAGACCCAGTACTTC.

CDR3 protein: CASNRQGGNEKLFF. In DNA form, the CDR3 reads TGTGCCAGCAACAGACAGGGGGGAAATGAAAAACTGTTTTTT. The rearrangement links TRBV7-9 to TRBJ1-4; 9 nucleotides agree with TRBD1. CDR1 is SEHNR and CDR2 is FQNEAQ in the germline V gene (reference sequence). The trim removed 7 bases at V and 5 bases at J, leaving 5 bases unmatched. CDR3 length equals 14 residues.

This clone was seen once. This chain joins TRBV18 and TRBJ1-1; perhaps TRBD1 as D (6 bases). CDR3 length: 16 amino acids. Trimming pared 2 bases from V and 1 base from J, leaving 14 bases between. Germline V gene sequence: CDR1 KGHSH, CDR2 LQKENI. The CDR3 DNA reads TGTGCCAGCTCACCATTTTCCAGGGGAGAGAACACTGAAGCTTTCTTT. Residues: CASSPFSRGENTEAFF. The full variable domain, completed using reference TRBV18 and TRBJ1-1, is NAGVMQNPRHLVRRRGQEARLRCSPMKGHSHVYWYRQLPEEGLKFMVYLQKENIIDESGMPKERFSAEFPKEGPSILRIQQVVRGDSAAYFCASSPFSRGENTEAFFGQGTRLTVV.

The V gene is TRBV5-4, the J gene TRBJ2-1; 7 nucleotides match TRBD1. Germline V lookup: CDR1 SGHNT, CDR2 YYREEE (reference sequence). V lost 4 bases, J lost 10 bases, and 8 bases stayed unmatched. The CDR3 totals 13 residues. As DNA, the CDR3 is TGTGCCAGCAGCCATGACAGGGTGCAAGAGCAGTTCTTC. Its translation: CASSHDRVQEQFF. Supplemented by reference TRBV5-4 and TRBJ2-1, the full variable domain reads ETGVTQSPTHLIKTRGQQVTLRCSSQSGHNTVSWYQQALGQGPQFIFQYYREEENGRGNFPPRFSGLQFPNYSSELNVNALELDDSALYLCASSHDRVQEQFFGPGTRLTVL.

Worth noting for this clone: Other DNA sequences of this sample code for an identical CDR3. This chain links TRBV7-3 with TRBJ2-7, with a possible D match to TRBD1 (5 bases). The V and J ends lost 1 base and 5 bases respectively, with 12 bases between them. The CDR3 loop spans 14 amino acids. The germline gives CDR1 SGHTA, CDR2 FQGTGA. The CDR3 nucleotides read TGTGCCAGCAGCTTAATGTCAGGGTCGGACGAGCAGTACTTC. This encodes CASSLMSGSDEQYF.

The CDR3 region has the DNA TGTGCCAGCAGCTTAGGTACAGGCGGTTCGGACACTGAAGCTTTCTTT. Translation: CASSLGTGGSDTEAFF. The chain uses TRBV5-6 and TRBJ1-1; TRBD1 is a possible D gene (5 bases). Germline V gene data show CDR1 as SGHDT and CDR2 as YYEEEE. The CDR3 runs to 16 residues. V lost 2 bases to trimming and J lost 3 bases, with 17 bases between them.